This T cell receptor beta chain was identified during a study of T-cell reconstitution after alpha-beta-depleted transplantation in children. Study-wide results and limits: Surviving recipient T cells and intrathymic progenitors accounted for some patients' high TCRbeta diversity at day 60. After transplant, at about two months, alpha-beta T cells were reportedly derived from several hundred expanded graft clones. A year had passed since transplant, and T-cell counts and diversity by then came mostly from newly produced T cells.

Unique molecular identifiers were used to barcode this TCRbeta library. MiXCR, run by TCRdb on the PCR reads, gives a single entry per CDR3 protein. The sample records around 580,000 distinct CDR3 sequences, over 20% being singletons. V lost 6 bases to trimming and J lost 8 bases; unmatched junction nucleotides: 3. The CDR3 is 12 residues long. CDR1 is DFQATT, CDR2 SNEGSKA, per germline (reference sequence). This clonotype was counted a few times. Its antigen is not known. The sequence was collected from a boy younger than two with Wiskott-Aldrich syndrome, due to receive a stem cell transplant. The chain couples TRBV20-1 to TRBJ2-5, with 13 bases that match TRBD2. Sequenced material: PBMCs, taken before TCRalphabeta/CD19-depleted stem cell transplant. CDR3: CSAGLAGDTQYF. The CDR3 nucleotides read TGCAGTGCCGGACTAGCGGGAGACACCCAGTACTTC.